The 5 T cell receptor beta chains reported below all come from one sample, sequenced in a study of OX40 agonist ivuxolimab in advanced cancers. Measured with immunoSEQ multiplex PCR; TCRdb has only the in-frame clones, and not every one. The sample shows under 100,000 clones, about 88% of them seen only once. The sequences come from CD4+ or CD8+ T cells sorted from blood, collected in a trial of the OX40 agonist ivuxolimab. These receptors were taken from an adult with an advanced solid tumor such as melanoma, head and neck, liver or kidney cancer.

This chain uses TRBV6-4 with TRBJ2-1; D assignment may be TRBD1 or TRBD2 (5 bases each). CDR1 MRHNA and CDR2 SNTAGT come from the germline V gene. The CDR3 consists of 15 residues. V was shortened by 0 bases and J by 5 bases, with 11 bases between the two germline ends. The CDR3 sequence is CASSDSGTSDNEQFF. The DNA of the CDR3 is TGTGCCAGCAGTGACTCAGGGACCTCGGACAATGAGCAGTTCTTC.

The chain uses TRBV18 and TRBJ2-3, with D possibly TRBD1 on 6 matching bases. CDR3 length: 15 amino acids. Per germline, CDR1 KGHSH and CDR2 LQKENI. Trimming removed 3 bases at V and 6 bases at J, with 16 bases between. For the CDR3, the DNA is TGTGCCAGCTCACCGGACTTTAGGACAGTTGATACGCAGTATTTT. It encodes CASSPDFRTVDTQYF.

The V and J genes are TRBV19 and TRBJ2-7; possible D gene TRBD1, 6 bases. Trimming left V 5 bases short and J 1 base short, with 12 bases between. The CDR3 extends over 14 amino acids. Germline CDR1 LNHDA, CDR2 SQIVND (reference sequence). The CDR3 DNA sequence: TGTGCCAGTAGTCCCAGGGGCCAGTCCTACGAGCAGTACTTC. Translation: CASSPRGQSYEQYF.

This clone turned up a few times. V gene TRBV11-2 combines with J gene TRBJ1-1; TRBD1 agrees at 7 bases. The CDR3 loop spans 12 amino acids. The junction had 4 bases not matched to a gene; V was cut back by 3 bases and J by 9 bases. Per germline, CDR1 SGHAT and CDR2 FQNNGV. The CDR3 DNA sequence: TGTGCCAGCAGCTTCGGACAGGCAAAAGCTTTCTTT. Protein sequence: CASSFGQAKAFF. Full variable domain (missing parts from reference TRBV11-2 and TRBJ1-1): EAGVAQSPRYKIIEKRQSVAFWCNPISGHATLYWYQQILGQGPKLLIQFQNNGVVDDSQLPKDRFSAERLKGVDSTLKIQPAKLEDSAVYLCASSFGQAKAFFGQGTRLTVV.

In DNA, the CDR3 is TGTGCCTGGAGTGTACTACCCACCACCGGGGAGCTGTTTTTT. Its protein product is CAWSVLPTTGELFF. The rearrangement uses TRBV30 and TRBJ2-2; no firm D call. The CDR3 sequence is 14 residues long. Germline V gene lookup returns CDR1 GTSNPN and CDR2 SVGIG (reference sequence). Deletions cut 0 bases from V and 4 bases from J, with 9 bases between.